This T cell receptor (beta chain) emerged from a study of response to subunit inactivated influenza vaccine. The study, taken as a whole, reports: Seasonal influenza vaccination, on each occasion, was suggested by the authors to recruit few new T cells.

This clonotype was counted a few times. Its antigen is currently unknown. One entry per CDR3 protein results from TCRdb running MiXCR on the RT-PCR reads. This sample has 610,000 or so distinct CDR3 sequences, with 11% to 15% found just once. V trimming: 3 bases; J trimming: 4 bases; junction bases outside the gene matches: 5. Per germline, CDR1 DFQATT and CDR2 SNEGSKA (reference sequence). The CDR3 loop spans 15 amino acids. This chain links TRBV20-1 with TRBJ2-1; 11 bases line up with TRBD2. The sequencing used PBMCs from blood, collected 12 days after vaccination. This clonotype originated in a man aged 50 to 60 who received an inactivated influenza vaccine. The DNA of the CDR3 is TGCAGTGCTAGCCGTAGCGGGAGGGATTACAATGAGCAGTTCTTC. Its protein is CSASRSGRDYNEQFF.